This TCR beta chain was found in a study of blood T cell repertoires in COVID-19 (dated by TCRdb to 2020 to 2021). Regarding the complete study: Samples from collaborators originated in the United States, Italy and Spain and spanned both the acute and convalescent phases of COVID-19. A freely available public database, intended as a resource for researchers studying the immune response to SARS-CoV-2, is where the repertoires were released. The samples were drawn from two sources: the first 160 participants of the ongoing ImmuneRACE study, and 1,000 to 1,500 subjects contributed by 6 global collaborators. Nearly every sample came with metadata listing a de-identified subject ID, COVID-19 status, age in years and sex. The prospective study material was composed of cDNA or gDNA derived from T cells, B-cell-depleted T cells, or PBMCs. Subjects who had been exposed to COVID-19, were actively infected with it, or had recovered from it provided the deeply sampled blood TCRbeta repertoires that made up the dataset. Where available, HLA class I and class II types were obtained from metadata supplied by the sample provider rather than from assay-based typing. Broader findings and caveats from the paper: The quantity of clinical and demographic metadata differed by source and by participant and was supplied without curation.

The immunoSEQ Assay, a bias-controlled multiplex PCR, was used to amplify TCRbeta CDR3 regions from genomic DNA. The published analysis was carried out like this. Within the assay, amplification of reference gene primers was used to estimate how many nucleated cells each sample contained. To quantify the absolute abundance of each unique TCRbeta CDR3 rearrangement, sequence reads were collapsed and filtered. For each sample, productive Simpson clonality was calculated as the square root of Simpson's diversity index over productive rearrangements. In TCRdb, the immuneACCESS table is reduced to in-frame sequences with V and J assigned. These tables do not hold every clone; where another copy was compared, an unresolved V gene accounts for under half, and the others remain unexplained. The V and J calls and the clone size are those of that table, but D and trimming were determined from the DNA. The sample has 160,000 or so clones on record, approximately 85% of them singletons. 5.4% of the sample lies in the top ten.

This clone appeared a few times. What this receptor recognizes is not known. The record has no base qualities; no much larger clone is one base away. One collaborating source in Seattle enrolled patients during active infection and followed them longitudinally through the course of disease. Whole blood was collected in K2EDTA tubes by collaborating institutions according to the institutions' own protocols. For TCRbeta analysis, collaborators shipped samples as frozen whole blood, isolated PBMCs, or DNA extracted from either of those sample types. The material sequenced was peripheral blood. The receptor was isolated from a woman aged 45-65 years with COVID-19, enrolled during active disease.

CDR3 loop: CSVGGIQLLGHEQYF. The base sequence is TGCAGCGTGGGGGGGATACAGCTTTTGGGGCACGAGCAGTACTTC. The V gene is TRBV29-1 and the J gene is TRBJ2-7, and 7 junction bases match TRBD2. CDR1 and CDR2, looked up from the germline V gene, are SQVTM and ANQGSEA. Including cysteine and phenylalanine, the CDR3 has 15 amino acids. The CDR3 DNA has 45 bases and is translated from base 1. The germline V and J ends show losses of 6 bases and 5 bases respectively, and no gene match explains 16 bases of the junction.